The 22 T cell receptor beta chains below all came from one sample that was sequenced in a study of T-cell reconstitution after alpha-beta-depleted transplantation in children. TCRbeta library construction was performed incorporating unique molecular identifiers. TCRdb processed the PCR reads anew with MiXCR; each CDR3 protein has one entry. Counted here are around 490,000 distinct CDR3 sequences, roughly an eighth occurring once; the ten biggest clones make up about 15%. Here the sequenced sample was PBMCs, mostly from graft donor cells, taken 180 days after TCRalphabeta/CD19-depleted stem cell transplant. These receptors were taken from a female patient aged 2-9 years who had a stem cell transplant for aplastic anemia, so the T cells may come from the graft donor.

The table lists this clonotype with a few counts. CDR3 bases: TGTGCCAGCAGCGCCGCAGAGAGGGGCTACACCTTC. Its translation is CASSAAERGYTF. V is TRBV7-9 and J is TRBJ1-2; D is unresolved. Germline values: CDR1 SEHNR, CDR2 FQNEAQ (reference sequence). With 5 bases removed from V and 8 bases from J, the gap between germline ends came to 12 bases. This CDR3 contains 12 residues.

This clonotype was picked up many times. The chain employs TRBV29-1 and TRBJ2-4; the D is unclear. There are 14 residues in the CDR3. Germline CDR1 SQVTM, CDR2 ANQGSEA. V was clipped by 4 bases and J by 1 base, with 11 bases between them. The CDR3 DNA is TGCAGCGTTGGTGCCGCCACGGCCAAAAACATTCAGTACTTC. It translates to CSVGAATAKNIQYF.

The V call is TRBV4-2, the J call TRBJ2-1; 10 nucleotides align to TRBD1. There are 16 residues in the CDR3. Germline-derived CDR1 and CDR2 are LGHNA and YNFKEQ. With 3 bases clipped from V and 7 bases from J, the junction kept 9 bases outside the gene matches. CDR3 nucleotide sequence: TGTGCCAGCAGCCAGACGTGGGACAGGGGATGGAATGAGCAGTTCTTC. This gives the protein CASSQTWDRGWNEQFF.

This clonotype was counted only a few times. This CDR3 is CASSLQVWGINTGELFF. CDR3 nucleotide sequence: TGCGCCAGCAGCCTCCAGGTGTGGGGAATTAACACCGGGGAGCTGTTTTTT. This chain links TRBV4-1 with TRBJ2-2; D call uncertain. The CDR3 totals 17 residues. V was pared by 4 bases and J by 2 bases, with 17 bases between. CDR1 MGHRA and CDR2 YSYEKL come from the germline V gene.

This clonotype was picked up a small number of times. The chain links TRBV7-2 to TRBJ1-2, with 10 bases that match TRBD1. J lost 5 bases, V lost 4 bases, and 4 bases had no gene match. The CDR3 has 14 amino acids. CDR1 is SGHTA and CDR2 is FQGNSA in the germline V gene. CDR3 nucleotides: TGTGCCAGCAGCTCAGGGACAGGGGATTATGGCTACACCTTC. Encoded protein: CASSSGTGDYGYTF.

In this sample, this clonotype turned up a few times. J is TRBJ2-7 and V is TRBV11-2, with 9 nucleotides matching TRBD2. The CDR3 covers 18 residues. The germline CDR1 and CDR2 sequences are SGHAT and FQNNGV. With V trimmed by 1 base and J by 5 bases, 15 bases remained unmatched. CDR3 residues: CASSLVLLAGGTVHEQYV. DNA for the CDR3: TGTGCCAGCAGCTTAGTTTTACTAGCGGGTGGGACCGTTCACGAGCAGTACGTC.

This clonotype appeared a few times. The J gene is TRBJ2-5, the V gene TRBV5-1, with TRBD2 matching 11 bases. The CDR3 is 12 residues long. V lost 8 bases, J lost 5 bases, and 2 bases stayed unmatched. Germline V gives CDR1 SGHRS, CDR2 YFSETQ. CDR3 DNA sequence: TGCGCCAGTAGCGGGAGGGTGGAGACCCAGTACTTC. It encodes CASSGRVETQYF.

The chain carries TRBV12-3 or TRBV12-4 and TRBJ2-1, with 13 nucleotides matching TRBD2. The V and J ends lost 6 bases and 7 bases, in that order; junction bases with no gene match: 9. The length of the CDR3 is 16 residues. The CDR3 here is CASRPLTSGGGNEQFF. The CDR3 DNA sequence: TGTGCCAGCAGACCTCTTACTAGCGGGGGGGGGAATGAGCAGTTCTTC.

The chain combines TRBV19 with TRBJ1-4; D is uncertain. V was pared by 6 bases and J by 0 bases, with 17 bases between. This CDR3 spans 17 amino acids. The germline V gene encodes CDR1 LNHDA and CDR2 SQIVND (reference sequence). The CDR3 reads CASRTKAAVATNEKLFF. For the CDR3, the DNA is TGTGCCAGTAGGACTAAGGCGGCAGTTGCAACTAATGAAAAACTGTTTTTT. Complete variable domain (other parts from reference TRBV19 and TRBJ1-4): DGGITQSPKYLFRKEGQNVTLSCEQNLNHDAMYWYRQDPGQGLRLIYYSQIVNDFQKGDIAEGYSVSREKKESFPLTVTSAQKNPTAFYLCASRTKAAVATNEKLFFGSGTQLSVL.

The chain is built from TRBV4-2 and TRBJ2-2, with 10 bases fitting TRBD2. The CDR3 contains 16 residues. Trimming cost V 8 bases and J 7 bases; bases outside gene matches: 13. CDR1 is LGHNA and CDR2 is YNFKEQ in the germline V gene. CDR3 amino acids: CASGPGPSGSGGELFF. Written as DNA, the CDR3 is TGTGCCAGCGGCCCTGGGCCTAGCGGGAGCGGCGGGGAGCTGTTTTTT.

The J gene is TRBJ2-5, the V gene TRBV29-1, with 13 bases lining up with TRBD2. This CDR3 comprises 15 residues. Germline V gene lookup returns CDR1 SQVTM and CDR2 ANQGSEA. J lost 3 bases, V lost 4 bases, and 5 bases had no gene match. The CDR3 sequence: CSVGGLAGTKETQYF. CDR3 DNA sequence: TGCAGCGTTGGGGGACTAGCGGGAACAAAAGAGACCCAGTACTTC.

The chain recombines TRBV20-1 with TRBJ1-3; the D gene is possibly TRBD1 (5 bases). This CDR3 spans 13 amino acids. Trimming took off 1 base at V and 2 bases at J, with 6 bases between the two ends. Per the germline V gene, CDR1 is DFQATT and CDR2 is SNEGSKA (reference sequence). Written as DNA, the CDR3 is TGCAGTGCTAGAGTGGGACCTGGAAACACCATATATTTT. Protein: CSARVGPGNTIYF.

This clonotype was counted at least ten times. The chain carries TRBV6-2 or TRBV6-3 and TRBJ2-1; the D is unclear. This CDR3 comprises 13 residues. CDR1 MNHEY and CDR2 SVGEGT come from the germline V gene. Between the trimmed V and J ends, which lost 7 bases and 6 bases, there was a span of 13 bases. In DNA form, the CDR3 reads TGTGCCAGCACCGACGTGAGCCCCAATGAGCAGTTCTTC. This gives the protein CASTDVSPNEQFF.

This clonotype showed up just a few times. The J gene is TRBJ2-5, the V gene TRBV7-2; TRBD1 or TRBD2 may be the D gene (5 bases each). Between the trimmed V and J ends, which lost 5 bases and 6 bases, there was a span of 22 bases. Per germline, CDR1 SGHTA and CDR2 FQGNSA. This CDR3 has 16 amino acids. The CDR3 spells CASSLTGTFEWKTQYF. CDR3 nucleotides: TGTGCCAGCAGCCTGACCGGGACGTTCGAGTGGAAGACCCAGTACTTC.

This clonotype came up a few times. This chain joins TRBV4-3 and TRBJ2-3; no definite D call. CDR1 and CDR2 from the germline V gene are LGHNA and YSLEER. CDR3 length: 15 amino acids. V lost 0 bases, J lost 3 bases, and 10 bases lay in between. In DNA form, the CDR3 reads TGCGCCAGCAGCCAAGATCCTCTAGGGACAGATACGCAGTATTTT. Protein product: CASSQDPLGTDTQYF.

J is TRBJ2-3 and V is TRBV5-6, with 8 bases aligning to TRBD1. In germline, CDR1 is SGHDT, CDR2 YYEEEE. The junction had 7 bases not matched to a gene; V was cut back by 4 bases and J by 6 bases. The CDR3 is 14 residues long. CDR3 loop: CASSARGRGDTQYF. The CDR3 DNA follows: TGTGCCAGCAGCGCCAGGGGGCGAGGGGATACGCAGTATTTT. The full variable domain, rest sourced from reference TRBV5-6 and TRBJ2-3, is DAGVTQSPTHLIKTRGQQVTLRCSPKSGHDTVSWYQQALGQGPQFIFQYYEEEERQRGNFPDRFSGHQFPNYSSELNVNALLLGDSALYLCASSARGRGDTQYFGPGTRLTVL.

The genes are TRBV20-1 and TRBJ2-5, with a possible D match to TRBD2 (5 bases). The V end was cut by 3 bases, the J end by 3 bases, with 8 bases between. The CDR3 spans 12 residues. Per germline, CDR1 DFQATT and CDR2 SNEGSKA (reference sequence). CDR3 DNA: TGCAGTGCTAGTCCGGGAAAAGAGACCCAGTACTTC. It specifies CSASPGKETQYF.

Notes on this clonotype: The germline gene is not matched at one end of the junction; a read error may be the cause. V and J are TRBV12-3 or TRBV12-4 and TRBJ1-3; 7 nucleotides agree with TRBD1. The CDR3 runs 15 residues. The CDR3 coding sequence is TGTGCCGGCAGTGTGACAGGGTATTTTGGAAACACCATATATTTT. The encoded protein is CAGSVTGYFGNTIYF.

This clonotype was seen only a few times. The rearrangement links TRBV28 to TRBJ2-4; D not certain. Germline assignment: CDR1 MDHEN and CDR2 SYDVKM. V was cut by 4 bases and J by 0 bases, with 16 bases left in between. The CDR3 has 17 residues. The CDR3 nucleotides read TGTGCCAGCAGTTCCCCGGGCCTAACTCTAGCCAAAAACATTCAGTACTTC. Protein product: CASSSPGLTLAKNIQYF.

This clonotype has at least ten counts. The rearrangement joins TRBV12-3 or TRBV12-4 to TRBJ2-7, with unresolved D. CDR3 length equals 13 residues. Trimming took 1 base from V and 5 from J, leaving 9 bases between them. The CDR3, as DNA: TGTGCCAGCAGTTTAGGTAAAGGGCACGAGCAGTACTTC. Translating gives CASSLGKGHEQYF.

This clonotype has more than one count but fewer than ten. The genes are TRBV6-2 or TRBV6-3 and TRBJ2-1; the D gene is possibly TRBD1 (7 bases). The CDR3 has 15 amino acids. Germline V gene data show CDR1 as MNHEY and CDR2 as SVGEGT. V lost 1 base and J lost 4, with 11 bases in between. CDR3 in amino acids: CASSYWPGGYNEQFF. The CDR3 nucleotides are TGTGCCAGCAGTTACTGGCCAGGGGGGTACAATGAGCAGTTCTTC.

The CDR3 DNA reads as TGTGCCAGCAGCCAGCCTGGACAGGGACGGACTGAAGCTTTCTTT. Translation: CASSQPGQGRTEAFF. The chain has TRBV3-1 and TRBJ1-1, with 8 bases matching TRBD1. This CDR3 region has 15 residues. V lost 3 bases to trimming and J lost 5 bases; unmatched junction nucleotides: 8. In germline, CDR1 is LGHDT, CDR2 YNNKEL (reference sequence).